Included here is one TCR beta chain sequence, with context. This sample was included in a study of T cells after yellow fever vaccination. CDR1 is LNHDA, CDR2 SQIVND, per germline (reference sequence). CDR3 length: 17 residues. Trimming took 2 bases from V and 1 from J, leaving 14 bases between them. The 5'RACE template-switching step produced TCR cDNA and added a universal primer site and UMIs. TCRdb itself ran the 5' RACE reads through MiXCR, one entry per CDR3 protein. The table lists 620,000 or so distinct CDR3 sequences, about 12% of them singletons, with about 15% in the top ten. This specimen was PBMCs, taken on the day of the yellow fever booster vaccination. The genes are TRBV19 and TRBJ1-4; a weak D match, TRBD1 (6 bases). This TCR was recovered from a man aged 25-45 years who received the YFV17D yellow fever vaccine. The CDR3 DNA is TGTGCCAGTAGTATATCCGAGGGGGATGGAACTAATGAAAAACTGTTTTTT. Translated, it gives CASSISEGDGTNEKLFF.